Sequencing of this TCR beta chain was carried out in a study of blood T cell repertoires in COVID-19. Assay used: immunoSEQ multiplex PCR; TCRdb lists only in-frame clones, some missing. The table lists roughly 190,000 clones, over 75% of them singletons. Germline V lookup: CDR1 DFQATT, CDR2 SNEGSKA (reference sequence). J was trimmed by 5 bases and V by 3 bases; bases with no gene match: 19. This CDR3 comprises 20 residues. This TCR came from a woman aged 18-30 years who had recovered from COVID-19. The chain carries TRBV20-1 and TRBJ2-1; TRBD2 agrees at 13 bases. The material sequenced was PBMCs or T cells enriched from blood (not recorded which). The CDR3 DNA follows: TGCAGTGCTAGTGAAATAGGACTAGCGGGAGTTCAAACGGGCGACAATGAGCAGTTCTTC. Amino acids: CSASEIGLAGVQTGDNEQFF.